These T cell receptor beta chains were read from a single sample in a study of OX40 agonist ivuxolimab in advanced cancers. The repertoire was sequenced with immunoSEQ multiplex PCR; TCRdb's copy has only in-frame clones and lacks some. The data show tens of thousands of clones, around 90% seen once. Source: CD4+ or CD8+ T cells sorted from blood, taken in a trial of the OX40 agonist ivuxolimab. The receptors originated from an adult with an advanced solid tumor such as melanoma, head and neck, liver or kidney cancer. CDR3s include the opening cysteine and the closing phenylalanine or tryptophan. A D gene is named only where the DNA matches it firmly. Clone size is given for some rows only: seen once, a few or many times, or a class if the clone is expanded.

CDR3 length: 13
D gene: TRBD1
V gene: TRBV5-1
clone size: few
J gene: TRBJ2-7
CDR3 protein: CASSFGTDYEQYF
CDR3 DNA: TGCGCCAGCAGCTTCGGGACAGACTACGAGCAGTACTTC

CDR3 length: 13
D gene: .
V gene: TRBV11-2
clone size: .
J gene: TRBJ2-7
CDR3 protein: CASSIGALDAQYF
CDR3 DNA: TGTGCCAGCTCGATAGGAGCCCTAGACGCGCAGTACTTC

CDR3 length: 13
D gene: .
V gene: TRBV6-5
clone size: .
J gene: TRBJ2-7
CDR3 protein: CASSYSRSYEQYF
CDR3 DNA: TGTGCCAGCAGTTACTCGAGGTCTTACGAGCAGTACTTC

CDR3 length: 16
D gene: TRBD1
V gene: TRBV2
clone size: .
J gene: TRBJ2-7
CDR3 protein: CASSWETGGGGTEQYF
CDR3 DNA: TGTGCCAGCAGCTGGGAGACAGGGGGCGGGGGGACCGAGCAGTACTTC

CDR3 length: 12
D gene: .
V gene: TRBV18
clone size: .
J gene: TRBJ2-1
CDR3 protein: CASSPPVYEQFF
CDR3 DNA: TGTGCCAGCTCACCACCGGTCTATGAGCAGTTCTTC

CDR3 length: 16
D gene: TRBD1
V gene: TRBV7-3
clone size: .
J gene: TRBJ2-6
CDR3 protein: CASSPAGGAGANVLTF
CDR3 DNA: TGTGCCAGCAGCCCGGCAGGGGGAGCTGGGGCCAACGTCCTGACTTTC

CDR3 length: 15
D gene: .
V gene: TRBV25-1
clone size: .
J gene: TRBJ2-1
CDR3 protein: CASSEGVSLGDEQFF
CDR3 DNA: TGTGCCAGCAGTGAAGGGGTCAGTTTGGGCGATGAGCAGTTCTTC

CDR3 length: 12
D gene: TRBD2
V gene: TRBV7-9
clone size: .
J gene: TRBJ2-1
CDR3 protein: CASLAGPGEQFF
CDR3 DNA: TGTGCCAGTCTAGCGGGACCGGGGGAGCAGTTCTTC

CDR3 length: 15
D gene: .
V gene: TRBV9
clone size: .
J gene: TRBJ2-3
CDR3 protein: CASSGAGAGTDTQYF
CDR3 DNA: TGTGCCAGCAGCGGAGCAGGGGCTGGCACAGATACGCAGTATTTT

CDR3 length: 17
D gene: TRBD2
V gene: TRBV19
clone size: .
J gene: TRBJ2-3
CDR3 protein: CASKKREASSGTDTQYF
CDR3 DNA: TGTGCCAGTAAGAAGCGGGAGGCGTCTTCGGGCACAGATACGCAGTATTTT